The 8 T cell receptor beta chains presented below share a single source sample, sequenced in a study of T cells in women clearing cervical HPV infection. The repertoire was sequenced with immunoSEQ multiplex PCR; TCRdb's copy has only in-frame clones and lacks some. The data include under 45,000 clones; the top ten clones carry less than 7%. The sequencing sample was made of blood buffy coat. The receptors were gathered from a woman aged 18 to 75 with a cervical HPV16 infection that either progressed to CIN3+ or cleared (not recorded which).

Turning to this clone: The CDR3 end is not reached by the read, which stops 3 residues before it; the germline J gene fills it in. The chain employs TRBV20-1 and TRBJ2-1, with a tentative D call TRBD2 (7 bases). V lost 6 bases and J lost 2, with 17 bases in between. Germline V gene sequence: CDR1 DFQATT, CDR2 SNEGSKA (reference sequence). This CDR3 has 15 amino acids. The DNA read from the CDR3 is TGCAGTGCCCCGAGGGGGGGGTCGCCCTACAATGAG. This sequence encodes CSAPRGGSPYNE. The entire CDR3 sequence reads CSAPRGGSPYNEQFF.

With respect to this clone: The read stops 3 residues short of the end of the CDR3; the missing end is completed from the germline J gene. This chain links TRBV6-2 or TRBV6-3 with TRBJ2-7, with D possibly being TRBD1 (6 bases). This CDR3 spans 13 amino acids. Germline CDR1 and CDR2: MNHEY and SVGEGT. The ends were cut back, 2 bases at V and 6 bases at J, with 11 bases in the middle. The sequenced CDR3 bases are TGTGCCAGCAGTTACCCGGACAGAGGCGAG. Its protein product is CASSYPDRGE. The whole CDR3 region reads CASSYPDRGEQYF.

The DNA read from the CDR3 is TGTGCCAGCAGTTTCTACGACAGAAACACTGAA. This codes for CASSFYDRNTE. The entire CDR3 protein is CASSFYDRNTEAFF. V gene TRBV27 combines with J gene TRBJ1-1; TRBD1 might be the D (5 bases). With the read ending 3 residues before the CDR3 end, the germline J gene is used to fill in that end. Trimming cost V 3 bases and J 2 bases, with 10 bases left between them. Germline V gene lookup returns CDR1 MNHEY and CDR2 SMNVEV (reference sequence). The CDR3 has 14 amino acids.

Concerning this clone: Read coverage stops 3 residues before the CDR3 terminus; the germline J gene supplies the remainder. The rearrangement links TRBV19 to TRBJ2-6; 7 bases are shared with TRBD1. CDR3 size: 15 residues. Germline loops: CDR1 LNHDA, CDR2 SQIVND (reference sequence). V was clipped by 5 bases and J by 3 bases; unmatched bases: 4. The chain's CDR3 is CASSPQGFGANVLTF. The CDR3 DNA, read in part, is TGTGCCAGTAGTCCACAGGGGTTTGGGGCCAACGTC.

Remarks on this clone: The read comes to an end 3 residues before the CDR3 does, leaving the germline J gene to fill in the end. The chain is built from TRBV28 and TRBJ2-3; D is uncertain. Germline V gene lookup returns CDR1 MDHEN and CDR2 SYDVKM. V dropped 5 bases and J dropped 6 bases, with 18 bases sitting between them. This CDR3 has 15 amino acids. The CDR3 region is CASSPRGNPRDTQYF. CDR3 bases read: TGTGCCAGCAGTCCTCGTGGCAACCCTAGGGATACG. Looking up the rest from reference TRBV28 and TRBJ2-3 gives the full variable domain: DVKVTQSSRYLVKRTGEKVFLECVQDMDHENMFWYRQDPGLGLRLIYFSYDVKMKEKGDIPEGYSVSREKKERFSLILESASTNQTSMYLCASSPRGNPRDTQYFGPGTRLTVL.

Notes on this clone: The CDR3 goes on 3 residues after the read ends, and that part is filled in from the germline J gene. This rearrangement joins TRBV19 to TRBJ2-3; 8 nucleotides line up with TRBD1. The CDR3 covers 15 residues. The germline gives CDR1 LNHDA, CDR2 SQIVND (reference sequence). With V trimmed by 7 bases and J by 1 base, 7 bases remained unmatched. CDR3 DNA (partial): TGTGCCAGTAAGGGGACAGGATCCGGCACAGATACG. Amino acid sequence: CASKGTGSGTDT. The entire CDR3 sequence reads CASKGTGSGTDTQYF.

In regard to this clone: The read ends 3 residues shy of where the CDR3 ends; the end is completed using the germline J gene. The chain employs TRBV19 and TRBJ2-3; possibly TRBD1 for D (5 bases). Germline V CDR1 and CDR2: LNHDA, SQIVND (reference sequence). The length of the CDR3 is 13 residues. CDR3 residues: CASTRDSNQPQYF. CDR3 DNA (partial): TGTGCCAGTACCAGGGATAGCAATCAGCCG.

As regards this clone: Sequencing ends 3 residues short of the CDR3 end; the germline J gene provides the rest. This chain joins TRBV29-1 and TRBJ2-7; 13 bases align to TRBD2. The V gene end was trimmed by 6 bases and the J gene end by 4 bases; junction bases not matched to a gene: 12. Germline-derived CDR1 and CDR2 are SQVTM and ANQGSEA. CDR3 size: 16 residues. The CDR3 bases that were read are TGCAGCGTGAAGGGACTAGCGGGACCTCCAAGGTACGAG. Its protein is CSVKGLAGPPRYE. The whole CDR3 protein is CSVKGLAGPPRYEQYF.